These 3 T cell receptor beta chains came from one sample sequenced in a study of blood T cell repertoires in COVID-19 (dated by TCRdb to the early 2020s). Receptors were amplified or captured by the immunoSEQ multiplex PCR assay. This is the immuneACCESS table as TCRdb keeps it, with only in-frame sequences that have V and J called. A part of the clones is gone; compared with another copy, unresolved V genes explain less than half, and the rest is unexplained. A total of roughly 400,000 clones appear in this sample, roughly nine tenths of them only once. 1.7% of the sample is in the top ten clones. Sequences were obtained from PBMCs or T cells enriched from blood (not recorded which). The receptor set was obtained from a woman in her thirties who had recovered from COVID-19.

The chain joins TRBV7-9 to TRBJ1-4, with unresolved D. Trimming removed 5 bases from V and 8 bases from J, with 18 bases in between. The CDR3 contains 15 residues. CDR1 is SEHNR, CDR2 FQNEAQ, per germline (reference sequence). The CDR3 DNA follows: TGTGCCAGCAGCCTGCGGAGGGAAAAGAGAGAAAAACTGTTTTTT. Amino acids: CASSLRREKREKLFF.

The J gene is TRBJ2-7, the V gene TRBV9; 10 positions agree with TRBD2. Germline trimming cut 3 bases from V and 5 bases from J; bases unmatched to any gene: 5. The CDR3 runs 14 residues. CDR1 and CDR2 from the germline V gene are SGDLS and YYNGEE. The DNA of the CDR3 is TGTGCCAGCAGCGCCTCCGGGACTAGCGACGAGCAGTACTTC. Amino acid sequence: CASSASGTSDEQYF. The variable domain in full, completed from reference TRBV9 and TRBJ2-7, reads DSGVTQTPKHLITATGQRVTLRCSPRSGDLSVYWYQQSLDQGLQFLIQYYNGEERAKGNILERFSAQQFPDLHSELNLSSLELGDSALYFCASSASGTSDEQYFGPGTRLTVT.

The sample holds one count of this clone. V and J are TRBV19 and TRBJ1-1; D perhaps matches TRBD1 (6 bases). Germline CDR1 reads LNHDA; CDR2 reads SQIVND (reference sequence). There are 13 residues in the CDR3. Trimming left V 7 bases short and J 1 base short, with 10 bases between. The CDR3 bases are TGTGCCAGTATGGTGGGGGCGAACACTGAAGCTTTCTTT. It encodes CASMVGANTEAFF. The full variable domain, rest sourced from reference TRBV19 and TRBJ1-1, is DGGITQSPKYLFRKEGQNVTLSCEQNLNHDAMYWYRQDPGQGLRLIYYSQIVNDFQKGDIAEGYSVSREKKESFPLTVTSAQKNPTAFYLCASMVGANTEAFFGQGTRLTVV.